Following are 8 T cell receptor beta chains from one sample sequenced in a study of T cells in Graves' hyperthyroidism and ophthalmopathy. The CDR3 regions of TCR beta were amplified from RNA transcripts. Researchers ran a first-round RT-PCR on the TCR CDR3 using the HTBI primer set. TCRdb re-derived calls from the multiplex PCR reads in MiXCR, one entry per CDR3 protein. This sample has a few hundred thousand distinct CDR3 sequences, with around 42% found just once. The sequencing sample was made of peripheral blood or thyroid tissue (not recorded which). The source of these receptors is an adult woman with Graves' disease, either hyperthyroidism or ophthalmopathy (not recorded which).

This clonotype was picked up many times. This sequence joins TRBV29-1 and TRBJ1-2, with a tentative D call TRBD1 (6 bases). V gave up 4 bases and J gave up 11 bases, with 17 bases separating them. In germline, CDR1 is SQVTM, CDR2 ANQGSEA. This CDR3 region has 12 residues. The CDR3 DNA sequence: TGCAGCGTTGTAGGGGGATCTATAGGGTACACCTTC. Translation: CSVVGGSIGYTF.

The table lists this clonotype with a few counts. This chain connects TRBV10-3 to TRBJ2-5, with a tentative D call TRBD2 (6 bases). Germline values: CDR1 ENHRY, CDR2 SYGVKD. The CDR3 loop spans 15 amino acids. V lost 4 bases to trimming and J lost 5 bases, with 17 bases between them. The CDR3 DNA reads as TGTGCCATCAGTGTTCAGGAGGGGATGATGGAGACCCAGTACTTC. This translates into CAISVQEGMMETQYF.

As to this clonotype: Its ends do not fully match the called genes, so a read error is possible. The J gene is TRBJ1-4, the V gene TRBV7-2; D is uncertain. Germline V gene data show CDR1 as SGHTA and CDR2 as FQGNSA. The CDR3 is 13 residues long. The chain's CDR3 is CASSQTPDEKLFF. The DNA of the CDR3 is TGCGCCAGCAGCCAGACGCCAGATGAAAAACTGTTTTTT.

This clonotype was picked up many times. V gene TRBV29-1 combines with J gene TRBJ2-5; 12 nucleotides agree with TRBD1. J gave up 5 bases and V 6 bases, and 7 bases lay outside the gene matches. This CDR3 is 14 amino acids long. In germline, CDR1 is SQVTM, CDR2 ANQGSEA. The CDR3 sequence: CSVGWDRGRETQYF. CDR3 coding DNA: TGCAGCGTGGGGTGGGACAGGGGGCGGGAGACCCAGTACTTC.

This clonotype was observed a few times. This chain uses TRBV2 with TRBJ1-6; 11 bases line up with TRBD1. The CDR3 is made up of 15 amino acids. Germline assignment: CDR1 SNHLY and CDR2 FYNNEI. The J segment lost 9 bases and the V segment lost 4 bases, leaving 5 bases of the junction unmatched. The CDR3 DNA reads as TGTGCCAGCAGTGGCGGGACAGGGGGGAGTTCACCCCTCCACTTT. Translating it yields CASSGGTGGSSPLHF.

The chain has TRBV7-2 and TRBJ2-7, with TRBD2 as a possible D gene (6 bases). Germline V gives CDR1 SGHTA, CDR2 FQGNSA. This CDR3 has 15 residues. Between the trimmed V and J ends, which lost 0 bases and 0 bases, there was a span of 9 bases. DNA of the CDR3: TGTGCCAGCAGCTTAGCCGGGACTCACTCCTACGAGCAGTACTTC. Its translation: CASSLAGTHSYEQYF.

This chain uses TRBV20-1 with TRBJ1-1; D ambiguous. This CDR3 spans 13 amino acids. Trimming cost V 6 bases and J 4 bases, with 15 bases left between them. CDR1 is DFQATT and CDR2 is SNEGSKA in the germline V gene (reference sequence). CDR3 DNA: TGCAGTGCCTTCGATCCCCGGAGCACTGAAGCTTTCTTT. It specifies CSAFDPRSTEAFF.

Regarding this clonotype: Given the absence of the conserved phenylalanine or tryptophan at the CDR3 end, a read error is likely. No DNA is shown, since the ends of the CDR3 on it are uncertain; the CDR3 is the one TCRdb lists. The J gene is TRBJ1-2, the V gene TRBV20-1. The CDR3 is 9 residues long, ends included. Germline loops: CDR1 DFQATT, CDR2 SNEGSKA (reference sequence). The CDR3 is CSARGRSSY.